This TCR beta chain comes out of a study of response to subunit inactivated influenza vaccine. Using its own MiXCR run on the RT-PCR reads, TCRdb lists one record per CDR3 protein. The sample records some 570,000 distinct CDR3 sequences, roughly 10% being singletons. This clonotype showed up just a few times. Germline V gene data show CDR1 as LGHDT and CDR2 as YNNKEL (reference sequence). The CDR3 consists of 14 residues. V lost 0 bases to trimming and J lost 4 bases, with 8 bases between them. The same data also went into a second study, on T cells expressing NK-cell markers. This second study says: Template switching by 5'RACE with UMIs generated the TCR beta cDNA. Seven of eight sequenced donors tested HCMV-seropositive; one tested seronegative. Dominance of the CD3+CD56-NKG2C+ fraction by these clonotypes also held in a handful of donors.

V usage is TRBV3-1 and J usage is TRBJ2-3; no clear D gene. This sequence was found in a man aged 50 to 59 who received an inactivated influenza vaccine. The material was PBMCs from blood, obtained on the day of vaccination. Here the CDR3 DNA reads TGTGCCAGCAGCCAAGATGGTTTCCCAGATACGCAGTATTTT. Residues: CASSQDGFPDTQYF.